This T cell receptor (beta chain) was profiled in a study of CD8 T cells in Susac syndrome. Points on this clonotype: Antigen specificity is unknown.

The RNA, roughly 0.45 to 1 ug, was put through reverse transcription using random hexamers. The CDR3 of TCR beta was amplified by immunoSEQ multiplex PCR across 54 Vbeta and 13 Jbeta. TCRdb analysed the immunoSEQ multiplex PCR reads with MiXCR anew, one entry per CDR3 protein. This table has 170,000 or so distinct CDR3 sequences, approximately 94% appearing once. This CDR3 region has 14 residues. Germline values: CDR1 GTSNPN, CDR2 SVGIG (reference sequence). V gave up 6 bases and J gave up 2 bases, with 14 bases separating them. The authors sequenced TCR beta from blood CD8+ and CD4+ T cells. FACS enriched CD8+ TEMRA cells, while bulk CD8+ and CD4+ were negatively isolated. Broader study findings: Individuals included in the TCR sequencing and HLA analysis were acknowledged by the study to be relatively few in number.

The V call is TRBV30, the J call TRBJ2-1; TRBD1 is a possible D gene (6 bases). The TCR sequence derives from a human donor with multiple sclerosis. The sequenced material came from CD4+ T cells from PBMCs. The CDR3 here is CACTRGFPYNEQFF. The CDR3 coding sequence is TGTGCCTGTACGAGGGGGTTTCCCTACAATGAGCAGTTCTTC.